The 13 T cell receptor beta chains reported below all come from one sample, sequenced in a study of blood T cell repertoires in COVID-19. The table came from immunoSEQ multiplex PCR; TCRdb's copy has only in-frame clones and leaves some out. The table lists 200,000 to 250,000 clones, around 81% of them singletons. Sample: peripheral blood. The receptor source for this set is a woman aged 55-69 years with acute or convalescent COVID-19.

The chain couples TRBV7-5 to TRBJ2-4; TRBD2, as called in the table, went unchecked against the DNA. TRBV7-5 is a recognized pseudogene. CDR3 size: 18 residues. CDR3 DNA sequence: TGTGCCAGAAGCCTGGGACTAGCGGGGGAGATAGCCAAAAACATTCAGTACTTC. Residues: CARSLGLAGEIAKNIQYF.

The J gene is TRBJ2-5, the V gene TRBV9; 10 nucleotides agree with TRBD2. Per the germline V gene, CDR1 is SGDLS and CDR2 is YYNGEE. CDR3 length: 15 residues. Germline trimming cut 1 base from V and 4 bases from J; bases unmatched to any gene: 4. This CDR3 is CASSVYSSGGETQYF. CDR3 in DNA: TGTGCCAGCAGCGTATATTCTAGCGGGGGAGAGACCCAGTACTTC.

The rearrangement uses TRBV24-1 and TRBJ1-2; D is uncertain. Germline assignment: CDR1 KGHDR and CDR2 SFDVKD. V gave up 3 bases and J gave up 0 bases, with 16 bases separating them. The CDR3 sequence is 17 residues long. The DNA of the CDR3 is TGTGCCACCAGTGATCCCCGGTCGCCTCAGGCTAACTATGGCTACACCTTC. This encodes CATSDPRSPQANYGYTF.

V is TRBV4-1 and J is TRBJ1-1, with 7 bases that match TRBD1. V was clipped by 3 bases and J by 1 base; unmatched bases: 5. Looked up from germline, CDR1 is MGHRA and CDR2 is YSYEKL. This CDR3 has 15 residues. CDR3 residues: CASSHQGGSNTEAFF. CDR3 DNA: TGCGCCAGCAGCCACCAGGGGGGCTCGAACACTGAAGCTTTCTTT.

V and J are TRBV2 and TRBJ1-2; possibly TRBD1 for D (5 bases). This CDR3 contains 12 residues. Germline V CDR1 and CDR2: SNHLY, FYNNEI. Trimming cost V 7 bases and J 13 bases, with 19 bases left between them. CDR3 bases: TGTGCCAGCACGGCAACAGCGGGGCCCTCCACCTTC. It codes for CASTATAGPSTF.

The chain links TRBV18 to TRBJ1-2; a possible D gene is TRBD1 (5 bases). Germline-derived CDR1 and CDR2 are KGHSH and LQKENI. V was cut by 3 bases and J by 6 bases, with 17 bases left in between. The length of the CDR3 is 15 residues. CDR3: CASSPTTGGKDGYTF. The CDR3 DNA reads TGTGCCAGCTCACCGACCACCGGGGGGAAGGATGGCTACACCTTC.

The chain has TRBV5-1 and TRBJ2-5; tentatively, D is TRBD2 (6 bases). CDR3 length: 15 residues. The germline CDR1 and CDR2 sequences are SGHRS and YFSETQ. Trimming stripped 5 bases from V and 5 bases from J, with 19 bases between. Written as DNA, the CDR3 is TGCGCCAGCAGTTCTACCGGGGGACCCGGGGAGACCCAGTACTTC. It specifies CASSSTGGPGETQYF.

V is TRBV7-6 and J is TRBJ2-1, with D possibly TRBD2 on 6 matching bases. Per the germline V gene, CDR1 is SGHVS and CDR2 is FNYEAQ. The CDR3 is 15 residues long. Trimming cost V 4 bases and J 6 bases, with 16 bases left between them. The CDR3 protein is CASSSGGLYVNEQFF. CDR3 coding DNA: TGTGCCAGCAGCTCCGGGGGTCTGTACGTCAATGAGCAGTTCTTC.

The chain combines TRBV2 with TRBJ2-7; D remains unclear. Germline V gene lookup returns CDR1 SNHLY and CDR2 FYNNEI. The ends were cut back, 5 bases at V and 7 bases at J, with 12 bases in the middle. The CDR3 spans 12 residues. CDR3 protein: CASSLTTGEQYF. CDR3 coding DNA: TGTGCCAGCAGTCTGACCACCGGGGAGCAGTACTTC.

This sequence joins TRBV5-6 and TRBJ1-2; no clear D. From germline, CDR1 is SGHDT and CDR2 YYEEEE. V lost 2 bases to trimming and J lost 2 bases, with 10 bases between them. The CDR3 loop spans 14 amino acids. The CDR3 loop reads CASSLVKSNYGYTF. The DNA for the CDR3 is TGTGCCAGCAGCTTAGTCAAAAGCAACTATGGCTACACCTTC.

The chain links TRBV24-1 to TRBJ2-1; perhaps TRBD2 as D (5 bases). The CDR3 is 15 residues long. V lost 4 bases to trimming and J lost 2 bases, with 11 bases between them. CDR1 is KGHDR and CDR2 is SFDVKD in the germline V gene. CDR3 in DNA: TGTGCCACCAGTGACCCAGGAGCGGCCTACAATGAGCAGTTCTTC. This gives the protein CATSDPGAAYNEQFF.

This clone has more than one count but fewer than ten. V usage is TRBV5-6 and J usage is TRBJ1-4; 7 nucleotides line up with TRBD1. V gave up 4 bases and J gave up 7 bases; unmatched junction bases: 7. The CDR3 sequence is 14 residues long. Germline V gene lookup returns CDR1 SGHDT and CDR2 YYEEEE. The CDR3 coding sequence is TGTGCCAGCAGCCGAGGGGGCGGAGGTGAAAAACTGTTTTTT. Translated, it gives CASSRGGGGEKLFF.

This clone was seen only a few times. The chain employs TRBV7-3 and TRBJ1-6, with 9 nucleotides matching TRBD1. The V gene's germline CDR1 is SGHTA and CDR2 FQGTGA. The CDR3 is 15 amino acids. Losses at the gene ends were 5 bases for V and 9 bases for J; bases not matched to a gene: 8. As DNA, the CDR3 is TGTGCCAGCAGCGAAAACAGGGGGCTAGTTTCACCCCTCCACTTT. Residues: CASSENRGLVSPLHF.